The entry below gives a single T cell receptor (beta chain) sequence along with its context. This sequence may be a read error, since a much larger clone differs from it by one base. The data belong to a study of shared clonotypes between healthy human individuals. Unsorted PBMC samples were amplified in replicate PCRs containing roughly 0.3 ug DNA, 25,000 to 35,000 T cell genomes. Generated by immunoSEQ multiplex PCR, the TCRdb table keeps only in-frame clones and is missing some. Among 450,000 to 600,000 clones listed, about four fifths were seen once. This sequence was found in a woman in her forties in good health. Some clones in this sample may be carry-over from other donors' samples. Sequenced sample: PBMCs.

CDR3 DNA: TGTGCCAGCAGCCCCTACAATGAGCAGTTCTTC. Protein sequence: CASSPYNEQFF. V gene TRBV11-3 combines with J gene TRBJ2-1; D unresolved. This CDR3 spans 11 amino acids. Trimming pared 5 bases from V and 2 bases from J, leaving 1 base between. Per germline, CDR1 SGHNT and CDR2 YENEEA.